The 20 T cell receptor beta chains reported below all come from one sample, sequenced in a study of blood T cell repertoires in COVID-19. The repertoire was sequenced with immunoSEQ multiplex PCR; TCRdb's copy has only in-frame clones and lacks some. The sample yields around 260,000 clones, 85% to 90% seen once. The sequenced material came from peripheral blood. The source is a middle-aged woman who had recovered from COVID-19.

The chain is built from TRBV6-5 and TRBJ1-2, with TRBD1 as a possible D gene (5 bases). Germline CDR1 and CDR2: MNHEY and SVGAGI. The ends were cut back, 2 bases at V and 4 bases at J, with 14 bases in the middle. This CDR3 contains 15 residues. CDR3 DNA: TGTGCCAGCAGTTACCGGGGGGAGGGGAGCTATGGCTACACCTTC. It is translated as CASSYRGEGSYGYTF.

The sample holds one count of this clone. The V call is TRBV25-1, the J call TRBJ2-3, with D hard to call. CDR3 length: 11 residues. The V gene lost 2 bases and the J gene lost 6 bases, with 3 bases spanning the gap. Germline V lookup: CDR1 MGHDK, CDR2 SYGVNS. CDR3 DNA sequence: TGTGCCAGCAGTGAACGGGATACGCAGTATTTT. It translates to CASSERDTQYF.

This chain links TRBV19 with TRBJ1-4; no clear D. CDR3 size: 15 residues. The ends were cut back, 5 bases at V and 7 bases at J, with 17 bases in the middle. CDR1 and CDR2 from the germline V gene are LNHDA and SQIVND (reference sequence). The chain's CDR3 is CASSPGRDRGEKLFF. CDR3 nucleotide sequence: TGTGCCAGTAGTCCCGGGAGAGATCGTGGTGAAAAACTGTTTTTT.

The chain recombines TRBV7-8 with TRBJ1-2; D may be TRBD1 (6 bases). The V end lost 5 bases, the J end lost 4 bases, and 23 bases lay between the germline ends. The CDR3 is 17 residues long. CDR1 and CDR2 from the germline V gene are SGHVS and FQNEAQ. CDR3 residues: CASSPVRFTGSAYGYTF. The CDR3 DNA reads TGTGCCAGCAGCCCCGTCAGGTTCACAGGGTCTGCCTATGGCTACACCTTC.

The chain recombines TRBV2 with TRBJ1-1, with a possible D match to TRBD1 (5 bases). Germline lookup yields CDR1 SNHLY and CDR2 FYNNEI. Trimming left V 7 bases short and J 3 bases short, with 15 bases between. CDR3 size: 14 residues. In DNA form, the CDR3 reads TGTGCCAGCACCCCCGGGAGAGGGGACACTGAAGCTTTCTTT. It codes for CASTPGRGDTEAFF.

This chain links TRBV4-1 with TRBJ2-1; 9 nucleotides agree with TRBD2. Germline V gene sequence: CDR1 MGHRA, CDR2 YSYEKL. Trimming cost V 0 bases and J 3 bases; bases outside gene matches: 12. The CDR3 loop spans 19 amino acids. The CDR3: CASSQDPAVAGVYYNEQFF. The CDR3 DNA sequence: TGCGCCAGCAGCCAAGATCCCGCGGTAGCGGGGGTATACTACAATGAGCAGTTCTTC.

V gene TRBV7-8 combines with J gene TRBJ1-1; D ambiguous. Trimming stripped 2 bases from V and 2 bases from J, with 9 bases between. The germline V gene has CDR1 SGHVS and CDR2 FQNEAQ. The CDR3 is made up of 14 amino acids. This chain's CDR3 is CASSLSEGNTEAFF. The CDR3 DNA is TGTGCCAGCAGCTTATCTGAGGGAAACACTGAAGCTTTCTTT.

The rearrangement uses TRBV7-9 and TRBJ2-6; TRBD1 matches 7 bases. With V trimmed by 5 bases and J by 0 bases, 7 bases remained unmatched. The CDR3 sequence is 17 residues long. In germline, CDR1 is SEHNR, CDR2 FQNEAQ (reference sequence). CDR3 nucleotides: TGTGCCAGCAGCGTTCGGGGACAGAACTCTGGGGCCAACGTCCTGACTTTC. It translates to CASSVRGQNSGANVLTF.

This clone was found a few times. The chain carries TRBV27 and TRBJ2-7; 14 positions agree with TRBD2. CDR3 length equals 17 residues. V lost 5 bases and J lost 6; bases outside the gene matches: 12. From germline, CDR1 is MNHEY and CDR2 SMNVEV (reference sequence). Here the CDR3 DNA reads TGTGCCAGCAGTCCCCAGGGACTAGCGGGGGTCATCGTCGAGCAGTACTTC. Its protein product is CASSPQGLAGVIVEQYF.

The chain joins TRBV5-6 to TRBJ2-7; weak D call: TRBD1 (7 bases). Per germline, CDR1 SGHDT and CDR2 YYEEEE. The CDR3 runs 14 residues. V was clipped by 0 bases and J by 3 bases, with 10 bases between them. The DNA for the CDR3 is TGTGCCAGCAGCTTGGCCAGGGGGGTCTACGAGCAGTACTTC. Encoded protein: CASSLARGVYEQYF.

The genes are TRBV6-5 and TRBJ2-7; 7 bases are a match to TRBD1. V was clipped by 4 bases and J by 7 bases; unmatched bases: 13. This CDR3 has 15 amino acids. Germline V CDR1 and CDR2: MNHEY, SVGAGI. CDR3 sequence: CASSSLGQPFGEQYF. The CDR3 nucleotides read TGTGCCAGCAGTTCCCTGGGACAGCCGTTTGGGGAGCAGTACTTC.

This clone was detected only once. A junction boundary mismatches the germline segment, possibly from a read error. V is TRBV18 and J is TRBJ2-6, with 10 nucleotides matching TRBD1. Germline-derived CDR1 and CDR2 are KGHSH and LQKENI. This CDR3 region has 17 residues. The CDR3 region is CASSPTGQGAGANVLTF. CDR3 in DNA: TGTGCCAGTTCACCGACTGGACAGGGGGCTGGGGCCAACGTCCTGACTTTC.

Only a few counts were recorded for this clone. The chain is built from TRBV7-2 and TRBJ1-2; tentatively, D is TRBD1 (6 bases). The CDR3 runs 14 residues. Trimming removed 5 bases at V and 6 bases at J, with 16 bases between. Per germline, CDR1 SGHTA and CDR2 FQGNSA. DNA for the CDR3: TGTGCCAGCAGCCTTAACAGGGATACCGATGGCTACACCTTC. The encoded protein is CASSLNRDTDGYTF.

The CDR3 bases are TGTGCCAGCAGGGGACGACAGGGATTCACAGATACGCAGTATTTT. Translation: CASRGRQGFTDTQYF. The gene calls are TRBV6-5 and TRBJ2-3, with TRBD1 matching 7 bases. The V gene end was trimmed by 6 bases and the J gene end by 2 bases; junction bases not matched to a gene: 8. Germline V CDR1 and CDR2: MNHEY, SVGAGI. The CDR3 is made up of 15 amino acids.

The chain couples TRBV7-3 to TRBJ1-1; D uncertain. Germline loops: CDR1 SGHTA, CDR2 FQGTGA. The length of the CDR3 is 14 residues. V lost 5 bases and J lost 3, with 13 bases in between. CDR3 sequence reads: CASSPGSWDTEAFF. The CDR3 coding sequence is TGTGCCAGCAGCCCGGGTTCCTGGGACACTGAAGCTTTCTTT.

There are many counts of this clone. A junction end diverges from the germline sequence, so it may reflect a read error. The V call is TRBV2, the J call TRBJ2-4, with D maybe TRBD2 (6 bases). Looked up from germline, CDR1 is SNHLY and CDR2 is FYNNEI. The CDR3 covers 11 residues. CDR3 DNA: TGTGCCAGCCGACGACGGGACTGGTCCTTCTTC. Its protein is CASRRRDWSFF.

The rearrangement uses TRBV7-9 and TRBJ1-4, with unresolved D. This CDR3 is built from 14 residues. Germline CDR1 SEHNR, CDR2 FQNEAQ (reference sequence). With 5 bases removed from V and 5 bases from J, the gap between germline ends came to 12 bases. DNA for the CDR3: TGTGCCAGCAGCCAGCGCCGTACCAATGAAAAACTGTTTTTT. This gives the protein CASSQRRTNEKLFF.

This clone occurred once. The chain recombines TRBV29-1 with TRBJ1-1; D might be TRBD1 (6 bases). The CDR3 runs to 11 residues. The V gene's germline CDR1 is SQVTM and CDR2 ANQGSEA. Trimming took off 3 bases at V and 10 bases at J, with 12 bases between the two ends. The CDR3 DNA is TGCAGCGTTGAGGGGGACATCGCAGCTTTCTTT. The encoded protein is CSVEGDIAAFF.

As concerns this clone: One end of the junction fails to match germline, which may point to a read error. The gene calls are TRBV7-7 and TRBJ2-5; 11 bases agree with TRBD1. The CDR3 spans 14 residues. CDR1 is SSHAT, CDR2 FNYEAQ, per germline (reference sequence). Here the CDR3 DNA reads TGTGCTAGCAGCCCAGGACAGGGGGCAAAGACCCAGTACTTC. This translates into CASSPGQGAKTQYF.

The chain is built from TRBV4-2 and TRBJ1-1; TRBD1 matches at 8 bases. The CDR3 has 14 amino acids. Germline assignment: CDR1 LGHNA and CDR2 YNFKEQ. Trimming took 4 bases from V and 3 from J; bases not matched to a gene: 4. DNA of the CDR3: TGTGCCAGCAGCCCTAAACAGGGGGACACTGAAGCTTTCTTT. It yields the protein CASSPKQGDTEAFF.